The clone carrying this T cell receptor beta chain was recorded many times. Antigen unknown. The data are from a study of molecular identifiers for immune sequencing clone quantification. About the research overall: Replicate experiments divided RNA from 20,000 or 100,000 naive CD8 cells into five parts and sequenced four.

Via MiXCR, TCRdb re-called the PCR reads, giving one row per CDR3 protein. Of about 630,000 distinct CDR3 sequences listed, roughly 25% are singletons. Study-level points and caveats: Clones above 20 RNA copies contained over 98% of effector molecules but under 1% of naive ones.

The CDR3 contains 14 residues. Trimming pared 2 bases from V and 1 base from J, leaving 8 bases between. Germline V gives CDR1 MGHDK, CDR2 SYGVNS. The rearrangement joins TRBV25-1 to TRBJ2-5; no clear D gene. The specimen sequenced was naive CD8+ T cells from blood, with Jurkat cell RNA spiked in. Noted subset: FACS-sorted CD8+CD4-CCR7+CD45RA+ naive T cells. The clonotype comes from a human donor in good health. Some libraries in this study had Jurkat cell RNA spiked in. The CDR3 reads CASSEQRAQETQYF. The CDR3 DNA reads as TGTGCCAGCAGTGAACAGCGAGCCCAAGAGACCCAGTACTTC.